The 10 T cell receptor beta chains listed next were all sequenced from one sample in a study of response to subunit inactivated influenza vaccine. A single record per CDR3 protein comes from TCRdb applying MiXCR to the RT-PCR reads. The repertoire includes around 470,000 distinct CDR3 sequences, around 7.9% of them detected once, and approximately 14% sits in the top ten. Sequenced material: PBMCs from blood, taken roughly 24 months after vaccination. These receptors were taken from a man aged 50 to 69 who received an inactivated influenza vaccine.

The rearrangement links TRBV7-2 to TRBJ2-2, with a possible D match to TRBD1 (6 bases). The germline V gene encodes CDR1 SGHTA and CDR2 FQGNSA. Trimming shortened V by 5 bases and J by 1 base, and 11 bases separated the two germline ends. The CDR3 totals 15 residues. The CDR3, as DNA: TGTGCCAGCAGCACCTGGACAGAGAACACCGGGGAGCTGTTTTTT. As protein: CASSTWTENTGELFF.

This clonotype has only a few counts. The junction departs from the called germline gene at one end, perhaps through a read error. This chain uses TRBV6-5 with TRBJ2-7; TRBD1 matches at 9 bases. Germline CDR1 is MNHEY and CDR2 is SVGAGI. CDR3 length: 14 amino acids. The chain's CDR3 is CASTYGQGPYEQYF. CDR3 nucleotide sequence: TGTGCCAGCACTTACGGACAGGGGCCCTACGAGCAGTACTTC.

This clonotype was recorded a few times. The chain employs TRBV7-2 and TRBJ1-4; D remains unclear. The V and J ends lost 5 bases and 8 bases respectively, with 12 bases between them. The CDR3 is 13 amino acids. CDR1 is SGHTA and CDR2 is FQGNSA in the germline V gene. CDR3 coding DNA: TGTGCCAGCAGCCCCCTGGGAGGCGAAAAACTGTTTTTT. It yields the protein CASSPLGGEKLFF.

This chain connects TRBV5-1 to TRBJ2-7; D may be TRBD1 or TRBD2 (7 bases each). The V gene lost 2 bases and the J gene lost 5 bases, with 17 bases spanning the gap. The CDR3 totals 15 residues. Germline V CDR1 and CDR2: SGHRS, YFSETQ. CDR3 DNA: TGCGCCAGCAGCTTTGGGGAGGGGGCGCGTCACGAGCAGTACTTC. This translates into CASSFGEGARHEQYF.

This clonotype was picked up a small number of times. Since a much larger clone is just one base distant, this may be a read error. The CDR3 ends on some other residue instead of the conserved phenylalanine or tryptophan, so this is likely a read error. The V gene is TRBV7-2, the J gene TRBJ2-1; D gene unclear. V lost 5 bases and J 13 bases, leaving 18 bases between the germline ends. This CDR3 contains 13 residues. In germline, CDR1 is SGHTA, CDR2 FQGNSA. This CDR3 is CASSPRSAQTQFI. The DNA for the CDR3 is TGTGCCAGCAGCCCCAGGTCGGCCCAAACACAGTTCATC.

The chain joins TRBV4-3 to TRBJ2-7; 8 nucleotides agree with TRBD2. The trim removed 0 bases at V and 3 bases at J, leaving 7 bases unmatched. Germline loops: CDR1 LGHNA, CDR2 YSLEER. The CDR3 extends over 16 amino acids. The DNA for the CDR3 is TGCGCCAGCAGCCAAGATGGGACTAGAAAAGGCTACGAGCAGTACTTC. Protein product: CASSQDGTRKGYEQYF.

This clonotype was counted between two and nine times. The V gene is TRBV7-2, the J gene TRBJ2-7; tentative D call: TRBD2 (5 bases). The germline V gene has CDR1 SGHTA and CDR2 FQGNSA. The CDR3 spans 13 residues. The V end was cut by 5 bases, the J end by 5 bases, with 13 bases between. CDR3 sequence reads: CASSEGRVNEQYF. CDR3 coding DNA: TGTGCCAGCAGCGAGGGCCGGGTGAACGAGCAGTACTTC.

The chain carries TRBV5-1 and TRBJ2-2; D not certain. The V and J ends lost 0 bases and 4 bases respectively, with 10 bases between them. The germline gives CDR1 SGHRS, CDR2 YFSETQ. The length of the CDR3 is 15 residues. The CDR3 spells CASSLAAGRTGELFF. The CDR3 bases are TGCGCCAGCAGCTTGGCCGCAGGCCGCACCGGGGAGCTGTTTTTT.

This clonotype appeared a few times. The J gene is TRBJ1-6, the V gene TRBV5-1; D not certain. The CDR3 runs to 14 residues. V was clipped by 0 bases and J by 7 bases, with 8 bases between them. Per germline, CDR1 SGHRS and CDR2 YFSETQ. The CDR3: CASSLDIRNSPLHF. The CDR3 DNA is TGCGCCAGCAGCTTGGATATCCGGAATTCACCCCTCCACTTT.

This clonotype showed up many times. This chain joins TRBV20-1 and TRBJ2-1, with D unresolved. Trimming removed 6 bases from V and 2 bases from J, with 11 bases in between. Germline V gene data show CDR1 as DFQATT and CDR2 as SNEGSKA (reference sequence). This CDR3 is built from 13 residues. CDR3 residues: CSAKPSPYNEQFF. As DNA, the CDR3 is TGCAGTGCCAAGCCGTCCCCCTACAATGAGCAGTTCTTC.